The next 17 T cell receptor beta chains were all read from a single sample in a study of cytomegalovirus exposure and HLA in healthy donors. 13 Jbeta primers and 60 Vbeta primers were used for the PCR. Data came from immunoSEQ multiplex PCR; TCRdb stores just in-frame clones and leaves some out. The table has 150,000 to 200,000 clones, approximately 71% seen once. Sequencing was performed on PBMCs. The receptors come from a male donor in good health and CMV-seronegative.

This clone was counted a single time. The chain uses TRBV6-6 and TRBJ2-2; D is uncertain. Trimming stripped 2 bases from V and 2 bases from J, with 12 bases between. Germline assignment: CDR1 MNHNY and CDR2 SVGAGI (reference sequence). The CDR3 has 16 amino acids. CDR3: CASSYQVIGNTGELFF. CDR3 nucleotides: TGTGCCAGCAGTTACCAGGTTATTGGTAACACCGGGGAGCTGTTTTTT.

The rearrangement joins TRBV5-1 to TRBJ2-2, with 10 bases aligning to TRBD1. This CDR3 spans 15 amino acids. Germline loops: CDR1 SGHRS, CDR2 YFSETQ. Trimming took 6 bases from V and 4 from J; bases not matched to a gene: 6. The DNA for the CDR3 is TGCGCCAGCACGGACAGGGGGTCCCTCACCGGGGAGCTGTTTTTT. Encoded protein: CASTDRGSLTGELFF.

Only one count was recorded for this clone. The chain has TRBV28 and TRBJ2-2; D may be TRBD2 (6 bases). This CDR3 is 14 amino acids long. The germline V and J ends were trimmed by 8 bases and 5 bases, with 15 bases remaining between them. Germline loops: CDR1 MDHEN, CDR2 SYDVKM. DNA of the CDR3: TGTGCCAGCTTACGGGAGAGGTGGACCGGGGAGCTGTTTTTT. Protein sequence: CASLRERWTGELFF.

The V gene is TRBV5-1, the J gene TRBJ2-7; possible D gene TRBD2, 6 bases. V was pared by 4 bases and J by 2 bases, with 22 bases between. The CDR3 contains 17 residues. Germline values: CDR1 SGHRS, CDR2 YFSETQ. DNA for the CDR3: TGCGCCAGCAGCCCGAGATTACTTAGCGGAGATACCTACGAGCAGTACTTC. Translation: CASSPRLLSGDTYEQYF.

The V and J genes are TRBV5-1 and TRBJ2-5, with a weak D call TRBD2 (6 bases). The better agreement between TRBJ2-7 and the DNA end casts doubt on the J call. The CDR3 covers 15 residues. Germline V CDR1 and CDR2: SGHRS, YFSETQ. CDR3 loop: CASSHGSPAGYEQYF. The CDR3 coding sequence is TGCGCCAGCAGCCACGGGTCCCCGGCGGGGTACGAGCAGTACTTC.

This clone was seen a few times. V and J are TRBV2 and TRBJ1-3, with 7 bases that match TRBD1. The CDR3 spans 14 residues. V was clipped by 5 bases and J by 4 bases; unmatched bases: 5. Germline assignment: CDR1 SNHLY and CDR2 FYNNEI. DNA of the CDR3: TGTGCCAGCAGTCCGACAGGGCTCGGAAACACCATATATTTT. It translates to CASSPTGLGNTIYF.

The chain carries TRBV19 and TRBJ2-6; no firm D call. Germline V gene sequence: CDR1 LNHDA, CDR2 SQIVND (reference sequence). The V end was cut by 9 bases, the J end by 0 bases, with 9 bases between. The CDR3 sequence is 14 residues long. The CDR3 DNA is TGTGCCAGCCTCCCGTTCTCTGGGGCCAACGTCCTGACTTTC. Translated, it gives CASLPFSGANVLTF.

On this clone itself: A junction end diverges from the germline sequence, so it may reflect a read error. The chain links TRBV27 to TRBJ2-3; 10 bases agree with TRBD1. Germline V gene lookup returns CDR1 MNHEY and CDR2 SMNVEV (reference sequence). This CDR3 is 12 amino acids long. The CDR3 region is CASSPGTGVLDF. CDR3 DNA sequence: TGTGCCAGCAGTCCCGGGACAGGGGTTTTGGATTTT.

To note about this clone: One junction end disagrees with the germline gene, perhaps due to a read error. V is TRBV11-2 and J is TRBJ2-3, with 14 bases that match TRBD2. The CDR3 consists of 14 residues. The germline V gene has CDR1 SGHAT and CDR2 FQNNGV. CDR3 in DNA: TGTGCCAGCAGCTTAAAGGGACTAGCGGGAGAAGGGAATTTT. It codes for CASSLKGLAGEGNF.

The chain links TRBV12-5 to TRBJ2-3; D gene ambiguous. The ends were cut back, 6 bases at V and 5 bases at J, with 6 bases in the middle. This CDR3 contains 11 residues. Germline values: CDR1 LGHNT, CDR2 FRNRAP. The CDR3 bases are TGTGCTAGTGGACAGAAAGATACGCAGTATTTT. This sequence encodes CASGQKDTQYF.

This chain uses TRBV7-9 with TRBJ2-1, with D unresolved. This CDR3 has 14 amino acids. V was shortened by 1 base and J by 0 bases, with 4 bases between the two germline ends. Germline V CDR1 and CDR2: SEHNR, FQNEAQ (reference sequence). The DNA for the CDR3 is TGTGCCAGCAGCTTAGTGAGCTCCTACAATGAGCAGTTCTTC. It specifies CASSLVSSYNEQFF. Looking up the rest from reference TRBV7-9 and TRBJ2-1 gives the full variable domain: DTGVSQNPRHKITKRGQNVTFRCDPISEHNRLYWYRQTLGQGPEFLTYFQNEAQLEKSRLLSDRFSAERPKGSFSTLEIQRTEQGDSAMYLCASSLVSSYNEQFFGPGTRLTVL.

The sample holds a few counts of this clone. The CDR3 spells CASRESSYNSPLHF. CDR3 DNA: TGTGCCAGCAGAGAGAGCTCCTATAATTCACCCCTCCACTTT. The chain couples TRBV6-5 to TRBJ1-6; D uncertain. V gave up 6 bases and J gave up 0 bases, with 6 bases separating them. Germline V gene lookup returns CDR1 MNHEY and CDR2 SVGAGI. The CDR3 contains 14 residues.

The genes are TRBV19 and TRBJ2-1, with D unclear. The CDR3 extends over 16 amino acids. Trimming removed 2 bases from V and 5 bases from J, with 16 bases in between. Germline-derived CDR1 and CDR2 are LNHDA and SQIVND (reference sequence). CDR3 residues: CASSIRRDGGHNEQFF. The DNA of the CDR3 is TGTGCCAGTAGTATACGTCGAGATGGCGGCCACAATGAGCAGTTCTTC. Variable domain in full (rest from reference TRBV19 and TRBJ2-1): DGGITQSPKYLFRKEGQNVTLSCEQNLNHDAMYWYRQDPGQGLRLIYYSQIVNDFQKGDIAEGYSVSREKKESFPLTVTSAQKNPTAFYLCASSIRRDGGHNEQFFGPGTRLTVL.

The chain uses TRBV5-1 and TRBJ2-2, with D uncertain. This CDR3 is built from 17 residues. Trimming shortened V by 0 bases and J by 7 bases, and 19 bases separated the two germline ends. Germline assignment: CDR1 SGHRS and CDR2 YFSETQ. CDR3 amino acids: CASSLGSPGSQGGELFF. The CDR3 region has the DNA TGCGCCAGCAGCTTGGGGTCCCCCGGGTCTCAAGGCGGGGAGCTGTTTTTT.

This clone was seen once. V and J are TRBV6-1 and TRBJ2-7, with 7 bases fitting TRBD2. This CDR3 contains 13 residues. Germline CDR1 MNHNS, CDR2 SASEGT. The J segment lost 0 bases and the V segment lost 8 bases, leaving 4 bases of the junction unmatched. Written as DNA, the CDR3 is TGTGCCAGCCGTCGGGACTACTCCTACGAGCAGTACTTC. Its translation is CASRRDYSYEQYF.

The CDR3 protein is CASSLIPAGLNTGELFF. Written as DNA, the CDR3 is TGTGCCAGCAGCTTAATCCCCGCGGGACTGAACACCGGGGAGCTGTTTTTT. This sequence joins TRBV11-2 and TRBJ2-2; tentatively, D is TRBD2 (6 bases). Looked up from germline, CDR1 is SGHAT and CDR2 is FQNNGV. Trimming removed 2 bases from V and 1 base from J, with 14 bases in between. This CDR3 region has 17 residues.

V usage is TRBV4-2 and J usage is TRBJ2-7; D might be TRBD2 (6 bases). The length of the CDR3 is 15 residues. Trimming removed 0 bases at V and 0 bases at J, with 9 bases between. Germline loops: CDR1 LGHNA, CDR2 YNFKEQ. The CDR3 nucleotides are TGTGCCAGCAGCCAAGATGGGGGGAGCTCCTACGAGCAGTACTTC. Its protein is CASSQDGGSSYEQYF.